This TCR beta chain comes out of a study of human T cells and chemical hapten exposure. TCRdb recomputed calls from the RACE reads with MiXCR, one row per CDR3 protein. The sample lists under 450,000 distinct CDR3 sequences; roughly 5% were seen once. Time point: patch test 1, 2 weeks after DPC sensitization. Treatment denoted: therapeutic diphenylcyclopropenone sensitization with weekly scalp DPC. Here the sequenced sample was whole blood, taken in connection with sensitization to the hapten diphenylcyclopropenone (DPC). The sequence came from a woman between 45 and 60 years old with alopecia areata. Some clones in this sample may be carry-over from other donors' samples.

CDR3 residues: CASSLSSGQIVYEQYF. The CDR3 DNA follows: TGTGCCAGCAGTTTAAGTTCGGGACAGATCGTATACGAGCAGTACTTC. The chain is built from TRBV27 and TRBJ2-7, with 7 nucleotides matching TRBD1. V dropped 2 bases and J dropped 4; count of bases not matched to a gene: 11. Per germline, CDR1 MNHEY and CDR2 SMNVEV (reference sequence). The CDR3 sequence is 16 residues long.